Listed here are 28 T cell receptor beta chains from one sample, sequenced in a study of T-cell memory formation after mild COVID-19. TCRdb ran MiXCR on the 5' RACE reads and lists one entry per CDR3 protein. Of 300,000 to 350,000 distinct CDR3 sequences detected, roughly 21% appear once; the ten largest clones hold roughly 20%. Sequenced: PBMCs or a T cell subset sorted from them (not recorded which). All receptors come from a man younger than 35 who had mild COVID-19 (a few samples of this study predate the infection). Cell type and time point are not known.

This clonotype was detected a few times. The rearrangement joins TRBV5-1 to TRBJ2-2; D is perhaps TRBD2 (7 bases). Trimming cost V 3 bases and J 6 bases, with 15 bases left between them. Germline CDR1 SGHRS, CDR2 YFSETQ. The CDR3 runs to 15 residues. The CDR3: CASSSQGGESGELFF. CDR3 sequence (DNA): TGCGCCAGCAGCTCACAGGGAGGGGAGTCCGGGGAGCTGTTTTTT. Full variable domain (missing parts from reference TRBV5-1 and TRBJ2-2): KAGVTQTPRYLIKTRGQQVTLSCSPISGHRSVSWYQQTPGQGLQFLFEYFSETQRNKGNFPGRFSGRQFSNSRSEMNVSTLELGDSALYLCASSSQGGESGELFFGEGSRLTVL.

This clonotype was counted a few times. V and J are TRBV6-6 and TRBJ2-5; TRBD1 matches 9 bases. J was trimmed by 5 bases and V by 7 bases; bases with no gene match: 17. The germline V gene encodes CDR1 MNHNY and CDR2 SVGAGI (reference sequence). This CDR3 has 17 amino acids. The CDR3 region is CASNPPGTGTLRETQYF. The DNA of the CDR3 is TGTGCCAGCAACCCCCCGGGGACAGGGACCTTGAGGGAGACCCAGTACTTC.

CDR3 sequence (DNA): TGTGCCAGCAGTCCGACCGGGATCTCTGGGGCCAACGTCCTGACTTTC. It specifies CASSPTGISGANVLTF. V is TRBV12-3 or TRBV12-4 and J is TRBJ2-6, with a tentative D call TRBD2 (5 bases). With 5 bases removed from V and 0 bases from J, the gap between germline ends came to 11 bases. The CDR3 contains 16 residues.

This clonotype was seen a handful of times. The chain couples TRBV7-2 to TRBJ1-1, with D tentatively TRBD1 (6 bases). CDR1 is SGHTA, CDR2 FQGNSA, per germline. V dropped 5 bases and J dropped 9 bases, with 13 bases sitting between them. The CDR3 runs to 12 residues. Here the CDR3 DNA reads TGTGCCAGCAGCGTCCGGGACACCCAAGCTTTCTTT. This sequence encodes CASSVRDTQAFF.

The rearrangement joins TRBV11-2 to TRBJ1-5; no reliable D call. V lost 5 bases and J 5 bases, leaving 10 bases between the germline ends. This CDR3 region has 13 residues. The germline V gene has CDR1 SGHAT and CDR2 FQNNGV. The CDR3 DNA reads TGTGCCAGCAGCCGGGAGCGGGATCAGCCCCAGCATTTT. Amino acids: CASSRERDQPQHF. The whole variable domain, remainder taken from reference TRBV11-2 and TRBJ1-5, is EAGVAQSPRYKIIEKRQSVAFWCNPISGHATLYWYQQILGQGPKLLIQFQNNGVVDDSQLPKDRFSAERLKGVDSTLKIQPAKLEDSAVYLCASSRERDQPQHFGDGTRLSIL.

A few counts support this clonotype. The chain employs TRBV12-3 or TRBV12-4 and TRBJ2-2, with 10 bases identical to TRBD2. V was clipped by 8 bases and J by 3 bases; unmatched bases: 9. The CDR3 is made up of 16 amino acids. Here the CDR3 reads CASSGLAGVDTGELFF. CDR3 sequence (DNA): TGTGCCAGCTCCGGTCTAGCGGGGGTTGACACCGGGGAGCTGTTTTTT.

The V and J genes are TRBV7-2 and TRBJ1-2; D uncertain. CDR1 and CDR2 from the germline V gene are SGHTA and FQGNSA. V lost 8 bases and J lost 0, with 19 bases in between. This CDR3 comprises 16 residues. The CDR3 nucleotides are TGTGCCAGCCTCCCCGGCAGCTGGACTGCTAACTATGGCTACACCTTC. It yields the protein CASLPGSWTANYGYTF.

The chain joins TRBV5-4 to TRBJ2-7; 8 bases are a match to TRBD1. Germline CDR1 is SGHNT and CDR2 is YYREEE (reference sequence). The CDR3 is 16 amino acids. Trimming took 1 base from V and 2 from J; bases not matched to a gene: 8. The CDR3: CASSLLGQGKTYEQYF. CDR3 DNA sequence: TGTGCCAGCAGCTTGTTAGGACAGGGAAAAACCTACGAGCAGTACTTC.

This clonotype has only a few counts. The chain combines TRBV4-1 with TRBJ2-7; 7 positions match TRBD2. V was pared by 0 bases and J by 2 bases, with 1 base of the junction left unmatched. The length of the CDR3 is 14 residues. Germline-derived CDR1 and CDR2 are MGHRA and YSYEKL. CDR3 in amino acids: CASSQDAGAYEQYV. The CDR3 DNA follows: TGCGCCAGCAGCCAAGACGCGGGGGCCTACGAGCAGTACGTC.

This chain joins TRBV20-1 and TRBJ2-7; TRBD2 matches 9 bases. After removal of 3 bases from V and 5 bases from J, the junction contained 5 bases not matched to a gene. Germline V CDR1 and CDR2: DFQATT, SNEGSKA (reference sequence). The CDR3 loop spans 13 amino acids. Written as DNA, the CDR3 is TGCAGTGCTAGGCGGGGGGGCGGGGACGAGCAGTACTTC. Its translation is CSARRGGGDEQYF.

CDR3 DNA sequence: TGCGCCAGCAGCCAAGTTTGGAGCGGGGGGGCGGGAGATACGCAGTATTTT. Protein sequence: CASSQVWSGGAGDTQYF. V gene TRBV4-3 combines with J gene TRBJ2-3, with TRBD2 matching over 10 bases. V lost 1 base, J lost 5 bases, and 9 bases stayed unmatched. This CDR3 region has 17 residues. The germline V gene encodes CDR1 LGHNA and CDR2 YSLEER.

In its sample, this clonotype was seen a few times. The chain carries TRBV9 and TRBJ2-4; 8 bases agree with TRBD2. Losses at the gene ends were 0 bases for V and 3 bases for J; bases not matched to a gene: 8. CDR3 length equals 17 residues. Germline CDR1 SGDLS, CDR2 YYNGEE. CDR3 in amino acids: CASSVEVGGGSKNIQYF. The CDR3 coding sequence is TGTGCCAGCAGCGTAGAGGTTGGCGGGGGGAGCAAAAACATTCAGTACTTC.

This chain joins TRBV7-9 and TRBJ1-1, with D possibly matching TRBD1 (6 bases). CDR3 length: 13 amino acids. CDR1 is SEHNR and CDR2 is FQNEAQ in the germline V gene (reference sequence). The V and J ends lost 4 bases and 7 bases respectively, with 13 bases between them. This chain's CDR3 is CASSSNGQFEAFF. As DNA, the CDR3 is TGTGCCAGCAGCTCCAATGGACAGTTTGAAGCTTTCTTT.

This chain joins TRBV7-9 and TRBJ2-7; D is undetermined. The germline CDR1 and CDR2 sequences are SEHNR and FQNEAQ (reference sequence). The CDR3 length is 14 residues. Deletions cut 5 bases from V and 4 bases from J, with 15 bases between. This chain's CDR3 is CASSPSGALYEQYF. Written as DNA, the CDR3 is TGTGCCAGCAGCCCCTCAGGAGCCCTTTACGAGCAGTACTTC.

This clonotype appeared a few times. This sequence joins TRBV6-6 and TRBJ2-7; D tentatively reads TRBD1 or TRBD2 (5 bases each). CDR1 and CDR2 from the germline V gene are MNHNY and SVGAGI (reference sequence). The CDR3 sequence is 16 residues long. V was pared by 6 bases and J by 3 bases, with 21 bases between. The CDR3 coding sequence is TGTGCCAGCAGAGAACCGGGACGCAATTCAGGCTACGAGCAGTACTTC. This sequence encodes CASREPGRNSGYEQYF.

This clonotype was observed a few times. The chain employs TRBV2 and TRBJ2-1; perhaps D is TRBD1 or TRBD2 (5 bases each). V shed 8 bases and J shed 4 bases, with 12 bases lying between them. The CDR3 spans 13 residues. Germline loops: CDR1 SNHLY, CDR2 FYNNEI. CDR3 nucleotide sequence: TGTGCCAGCGTCAGGGAGAAATACAATGAGCAGTTCTTC. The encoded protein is CASVREKYNEQFF.

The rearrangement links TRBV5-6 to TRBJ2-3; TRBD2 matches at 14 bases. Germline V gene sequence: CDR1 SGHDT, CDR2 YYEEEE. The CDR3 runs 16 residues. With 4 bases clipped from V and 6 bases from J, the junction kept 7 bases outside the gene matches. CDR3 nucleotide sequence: TGTGCCAGCAGCCTCCGACTAGCGGGGGGGCCCGATACGCAGTATTTT. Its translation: CASSLRLAGGPDTQYF.

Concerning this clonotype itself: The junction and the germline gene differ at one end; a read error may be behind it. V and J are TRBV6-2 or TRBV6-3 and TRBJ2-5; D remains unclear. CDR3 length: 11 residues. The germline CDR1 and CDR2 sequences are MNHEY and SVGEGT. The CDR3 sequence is CASSYSWALNF. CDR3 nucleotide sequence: TGTGCCAGCAGTTACTCCTGGGCCCTCAACTTC.

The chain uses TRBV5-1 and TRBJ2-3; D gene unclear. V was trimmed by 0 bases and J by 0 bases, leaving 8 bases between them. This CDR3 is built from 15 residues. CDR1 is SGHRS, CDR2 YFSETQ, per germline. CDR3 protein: CASSLDSTSTDTQYF. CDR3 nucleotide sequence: TGCGCCAGCAGCTTGGACAGTACTAGCACAGATACGCAGTATTTT.

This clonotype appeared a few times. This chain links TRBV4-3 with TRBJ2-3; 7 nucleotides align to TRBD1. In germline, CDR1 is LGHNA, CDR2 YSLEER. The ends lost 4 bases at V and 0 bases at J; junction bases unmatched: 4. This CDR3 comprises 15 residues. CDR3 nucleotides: TGCGCCAGCAGCCGCGGACAGGAGAGCACAGATACGCAGTATTTT. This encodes CASSRGQESTDTQYF.

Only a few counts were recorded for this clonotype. The CDR3 coding sequence is TGTGCCAGCAGCGGCCCCCCAGACTATGGCTACACCTTC. As protein: CASSGPPDYGYTF. This chain links TRBV7-2 with TRBJ1-2; no clear D gene. The CDR3 runs 13 residues. Germline CDR1 SGHTA, CDR2 FQGNSA. V gave up 5 bases and J gave up 3 bases, with 10 bases separating them. Full variable domain (rest looked up from reference TRBV7-2 and TRBJ1-2): GAGVSQSPSNKVTEKGKDVELRCDPISGHTALYWYRQSLGQGLEFLIYFQGNSAPDKSGLPSDRFSAERTGGSVSTLTIQRTQQEDSAVYLCASSGPPDYGYTFGSGTRLTVV.

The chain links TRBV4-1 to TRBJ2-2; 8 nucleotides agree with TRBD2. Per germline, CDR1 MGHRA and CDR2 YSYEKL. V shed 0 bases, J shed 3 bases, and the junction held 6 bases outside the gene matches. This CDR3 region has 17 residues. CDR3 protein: CASSQDTSGGHTGELFF. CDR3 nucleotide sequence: TGCGCCAGCAGCCAAGATACAAGCGGGGGACACACCGGGGAGCTGTTTTTT.

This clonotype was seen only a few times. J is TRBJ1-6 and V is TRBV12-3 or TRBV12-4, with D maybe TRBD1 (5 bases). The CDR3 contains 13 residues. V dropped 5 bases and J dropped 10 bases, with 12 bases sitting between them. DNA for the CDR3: TGTGCCAGCAGTGGTCAGCGGGACTCACCCCTCCACTTT. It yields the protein CASSGQRDSPLHF.

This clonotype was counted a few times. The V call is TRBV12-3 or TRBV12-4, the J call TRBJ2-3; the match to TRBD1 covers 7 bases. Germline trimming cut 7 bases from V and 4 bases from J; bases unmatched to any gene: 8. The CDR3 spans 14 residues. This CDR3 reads CASTPTGNADTQYF. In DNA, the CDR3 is TGTGCCAGCACCCCGACAGGGAACGCAGATACGCAGTATTTT.

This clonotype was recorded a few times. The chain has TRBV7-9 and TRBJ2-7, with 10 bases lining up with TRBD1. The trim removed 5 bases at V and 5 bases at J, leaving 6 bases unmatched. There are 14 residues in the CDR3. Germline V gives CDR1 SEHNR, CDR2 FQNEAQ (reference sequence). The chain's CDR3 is CASSDRGRRHEQYF. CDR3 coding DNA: TGTGCCAGCAGCGACAGGGGGCGTCGCCACGAGCAGTACTTC.

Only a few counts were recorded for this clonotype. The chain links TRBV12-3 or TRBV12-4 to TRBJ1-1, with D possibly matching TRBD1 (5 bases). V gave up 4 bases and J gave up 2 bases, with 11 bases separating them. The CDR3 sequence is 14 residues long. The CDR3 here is CASSSTEDNTEAFF. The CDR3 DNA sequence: TGTGCCAGCAGTTCGACAGAAGATAACACTGAAGCTTTCTTT.

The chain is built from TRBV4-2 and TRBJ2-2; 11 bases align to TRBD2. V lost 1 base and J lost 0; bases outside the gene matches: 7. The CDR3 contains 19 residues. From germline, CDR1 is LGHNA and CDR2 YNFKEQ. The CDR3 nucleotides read TGTGCCAGCAGCCAAGCAGATATAGCGGGGGGGCCGAACACCGGGGAGCTGTTTTTT. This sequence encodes CASSQADIAGGPNTGELFF.

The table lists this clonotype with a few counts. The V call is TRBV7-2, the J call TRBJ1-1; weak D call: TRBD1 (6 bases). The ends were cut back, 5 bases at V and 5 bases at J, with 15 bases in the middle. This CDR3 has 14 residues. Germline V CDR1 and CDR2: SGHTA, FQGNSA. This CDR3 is CASSAQGRRTEAFF. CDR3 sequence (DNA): TGTGCCAGCAGCGCCCAGGGGCGCAGGACTGAAGCTTTCTTT. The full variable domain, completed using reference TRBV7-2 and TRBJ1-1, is GAGVSQSPSNKVTEKGKDVELRCDPISGHTALYWYRQSLGQGLEFLIYFQGNSAPDKSGLPSDRFSAERTGGSVSTLTIQRTQQEDSAVYLCASSAQGRRTEAFFGQGTRLTVV.